Each of the 9 T cell receptor beta chains below was sequenced from the same sample in a study of Tregs in tolerant kidney transplant recipients. Measured with immunoSEQ multiplex PCR; TCRdb has only the in-frame clones, and not every one. This table lists roughly 5,300 clones. Related graft donors supplied nonmyeloablative bone marrow transplants, and mixed chimerism was transient. The sample here was CD4+ T cells from blood (PBMCs), taken approximately 14 months after the transplant. Receptors originate from a human patient who received a combined kidney and bone marrow transplant. Some T cells may arise from the graft donor.

Comments on this clone: The read terminates 3 residues before the CDR3 end, so the remaining end is supplied by the germline J gene. The chain has TRBV29-1 and TRBJ2-7; TRBD1 agrees at 9 bases. The V gene's germline CDR1 is SQVTM and CDR2 ANQGSEA. This CDR3 is 13 amino acids long. With V trimmed by 7 bases and J by 4 bases, 8 bases remained unmatched. CDR3: CSASGQGVYEQYF. CDR3 bases read: TGCAGCGCATCGGGACAGGGAGTTTACGAG.

This clone shows up as medium-sized by frequency. The read finishes 3 residues shy of the CDR3 end, and the germline J gene is used to complete it. The chain has TRBV5-1 and TRBJ1-1; TRBD1 aligns across 7 bases. The germline CDR1 and CDR2 sequences are SGHRS and YFSETQ. The J segment lost 3 bases and the V segment lost 0 bases, leaving 8 bases of the junction unmatched. There are 16 residues in the CDR3. CDR3 residues: CASSLGYRGADTEAFF. Incomplete CDR3 DNA: TGCGCCAGCAGCTTGGGTTACAGGGGTGCAGACACTGAA.

As concerns this clone: The read falls 3 residues short of the CDR3 end, and the missing part is taken from the germline J gene. V and J are TRBV9 and TRBJ2-1, with 10 positions matching TRBD2. V lost 4 bases to trimming and J lost 6 bases; unmatched junction nucleotides: 7. The CDR3 spans 15 residues. The germline gives CDR1 SGDLS, CDR2 YYNGEE. The CDR3: CASSPSSGRGNEQFF. The part of the CDR3 DNA that was read is TGTGCCAGCAGCCCTTCGAGCGGGAGGGGCAATGAG.

A word on this clone: The read terminates 3 residues before the CDR3 end, so the remaining end is supplied by the germline J gene. The chain uses TRBV19 and TRBJ1-1; TRBD1 might be the D (6 bases). This CDR3 comprises 14 residues. The germline V gene encodes CDR1 LNHDA and CDR2 SQIVND (reference sequence). The covered CDR3 bases are TGTGCCAGTAGCCCTACCGACAGGAACCTCAAC. Residues: CASSPTDRNLN. The CDR3 reads in full as CASSPTDRNLNAFF.

As regards this clone: Read sequence stops 3 residues before the CDR3 end, and the germline J gene provides the missing end. This rearrangement joins TRBV5-1 to TRBJ2-7; 10 bases line up with TRBD1. From germline, CDR1 is SGHRS and CDR2 YFSETQ. The trim removed 0 bases at V and 2 bases at J, leaving 5 bases unmatched. The CDR3 loop spans 16 amino acids. The CDR3 sequence: CASSLAGTGVTYEQYF. CDR3 bases read: TGCGCCAGCAGCTTGGCAGGGACAGGGGTTACCTACGAG.

Details on this clone: The read comes to an end 3 residues before the CDR3 does, leaving the germline J gene to fill in the end. This rearrangement joins TRBV25-1 to TRBJ1-5; TRBD1 matches 11 bases. Germline V gives CDR1 MGHDK, CDR2 SYGVNS. V shed 6 bases and J 7 bases; nucleotides not matched to a gene: 5. The CDR3 consists of 14 residues. The sequenced part of the CDR3 DNA is TGTGCCAGCAGCGGGGGACAGGGGGTACAGCCC. Translated: CASSGGQGVQP. The whole CDR3 region reads CASSGGQGVQPQHF. The variable domain in full, completed from reference TRBV25-1 and TRBJ1-5, reads EADIYQTPRYLVIGTGKKITLECSQTMGHDKMYWYQQDPGMELHLIHYSYGVNSTEKGDLSSESTVSRIRTEHFPLTLESARPSHTSQYLCASSGGQGVQPQHFGDGTRLSIL.

In regard to this clone: Sequencing ends 3 residues short of the CDR3 end; the germline J gene provides the rest. The genes are TRBV18 and TRBJ2-7; maybe TRBD1 (6 bases). Germline lookup yields CDR1 KGHSH and CDR2 LQKENI. The CDR3 has 16 amino acids. The V gene lost 4 bases and the J gene lost 4 bases, with 20 bases spanning the gap. The sequenced CDR3 bases are TGTGCCAGCTCACAGGTAGGACAGCCCTATCCGTACGAG. As protein: CASSQVGQPYPYE. The complete CDR3 reads CASSQVGQPYPYEQYF.

The sequenced part of the CDR3 DNA is TGCAGTGCTAGGACAGGGCCCCTCTCTGGAAACACC. This translates into CSARTGPLSGNT. The whole CDR3 is CSARTGPLSGNTIYF. The rearrangement links TRBV20-1 to TRBJ1-3; 7 bases align to TRBD1. The read halts 3 residues ahead of the CDR3 end, with the missing end drawn from the germline J gene. The trim removed 3 bases at V and 0 bases at J, leaving 5 bases unmatched. The CDR3 is made up of 15 amino acids. Germline loops: CDR1 DFQATT, CDR2 SNEGSKA (reference sequence).

Comment on this clone: The CDR3 end lies 3 residues beyond the end of the read and is filled in from the germline J gene. The chain links TRBV6-2 or TRBV6-3 to TRBJ1-5, with D possibly being TRBD1 (5 bases). The germline V gene has CDR1 MNHEY and CDR2 SVGEGT. V was trimmed by 6 bases and J by 5 bases, leaving 11 bases between them. The CDR3 extends over 13 amino acids. The DNA read from the CDR3 is TGTGCCAGCAGCCCCGACAGTTATCAGCCC. This translates into CASSPDSYQP. From start to end, the CDR3 is CASSPDSYQPQHF.